The 8 T cell receptor beta chains given below trace back to one sample, sequenced in a study of CD8 T cells in Susac syndrome. RNA was extracted with the RNeasy kit, and a quantity of roughly 0.5 to 1 ug was reverse transcribed using random hexamers. From the immunoSEQ multiplex PCR reads, TCRdb called clonotypes with MiXCR, one entry per CDR3 protein. The sample consists of about 430,000 distinct CDR3 sequences, approximately 85% of them appearing once. Input material: CD8+ T cells from PBMCs. These receptors came from a human donor with multiple sclerosis.

This sequence joins TRBV20-1 and TRBJ2-1, with 10 bases that match TRBD2. The junction had 3 bases not matched to a gene; V was cut back by 4 bases and J by 0 bases. CDR1 and CDR2 (germline): DFQATT, SNEGSKA (reference sequence). CDR3 size: 15 residues. The CDR3 DNA reads as TGCAGTGCTATAGCGGGAGGTTACTCCTACAATGAGCAGTTCTTC. Translated: CSAIAGGYSYNEQFF.

The V call is TRBV4-2, the J call TRBJ2-5; 9 bases map to TRBD2. The germline V gene has CDR1 LGHNA and CDR2 YNFKEQ. V dropped 0 bases and J dropped 1; count of bases not matched to a gene: 0. CDR3 size: 15 residues. The CDR3 here is CASSQERGGQETQYF. The CDR3 coding sequence is TGTGCCAGCAGCCAAGAGCGGGGGGGCCAAGAGACCCAGTACTTC.

The chain has TRBV5-4 and TRBJ2-1; D gene ambiguous. The CDR3 is made up of 12 amino acids. Germline V gene data show CDR1 as SGHNT and CDR2 as YYREEE (reference sequence). V gave up 5 bases and J gave up 9 bases, with 12 bases separating them. The CDR3 DNA reads TGTGCCAGCAGTTCCGAAAAGGGTGAGCAGTTCTTC. Its protein product is CASSSEKGEQFF.

In DNA form, the CDR3 reads TGTGCCAGCAGTTACGTCAGTGGGACTAATGAAAAACTGTTTTTT. The encoded protein is CASSYVSGTNEKLFF. The chain links TRBV6-6 to TRBJ1-4, with D hard to call. Trimming stripped 2 bases from V and 2 bases from J, with 9 bases between. The CDR3 is made up of 15 amino acids. The germline V gene has CDR1 MNHNY and CDR2 SVGAGI (reference sequence).

This clonotype came up a few times. J is TRBJ1-6 and V is TRBV30, with 11 bases matching TRBD1. This CDR3 has 14 amino acids. The germline gives CDR1 GTSNPN, CDR2 SVGIG (reference sequence). V lost 2 bases and J lost 8; bases outside the gene matches: 2. The CDR3 reads CAWSPGQGDSPLHF. The CDR3 DNA is TGTGCCTGGAGTCCGGGACAGGGGGATTCACCCCTCCACTTT. Together with reference TRBV30 and TRBJ1-6, the CDR3 gives the full variable domain: SQTIHQWPATLVQPVGSPLSLECTVEGTSNPNLYWYRQAAGRGLQLLFYSVGIGQISSEVPQNLSASRPQDRQFILSSKKLLLSDSGFYLCAWSPGQGDSPLHFGNGTRLTVT.

This sequence joins TRBV4-1 and TRBJ1-1; a possible D gene is TRBD1 (6 bases). This CDR3 is built from 13 residues. Germline V gene lookup returns CDR1 MGHRA and CDR2 YSYEKL. Trimming left V 7 bases short and J 1 base short, with 10 bases between. DNA for the CDR3: TGCGCCAGCACCGGGACACCGAACACTGAAGCTTTCTTT. Translated: CASTGTPNTEAFF.

The gene calls are TRBV3-1 and TRBJ2-2; D unclear. This CDR3 has 17 amino acids. Per germline, CDR1 LGHDT and CDR2 YNNKEL (reference sequence). V gave up 0 bases and J gave up 3 bases, with 14 bases separating them. CDR3: CASSQDGIRFDTGELFF. In DNA, the CDR3 is TGTGCCAGCAGCCAAGATGGGATCAGGTTTGACACCGGGGAGCTGTTTTTT.

As concerns this clonotype: It may be a read error: a sequence one base away is much more abundant. This rearrangement joins TRBV6-1 to TRBJ1-1; no clear D gene. CDR3 length: 11 amino acids. The V gene's germline CDR1 is MNHNS and CDR2 SASEGT. Trimming removed 6 bases from V and 1 base from J, with 3 bases in between. DNA for the CDR3: TGTGCCAGCAGATGGAACACTGAAGCTTTCTTT. This sequence encodes CASRWNTEAFF.